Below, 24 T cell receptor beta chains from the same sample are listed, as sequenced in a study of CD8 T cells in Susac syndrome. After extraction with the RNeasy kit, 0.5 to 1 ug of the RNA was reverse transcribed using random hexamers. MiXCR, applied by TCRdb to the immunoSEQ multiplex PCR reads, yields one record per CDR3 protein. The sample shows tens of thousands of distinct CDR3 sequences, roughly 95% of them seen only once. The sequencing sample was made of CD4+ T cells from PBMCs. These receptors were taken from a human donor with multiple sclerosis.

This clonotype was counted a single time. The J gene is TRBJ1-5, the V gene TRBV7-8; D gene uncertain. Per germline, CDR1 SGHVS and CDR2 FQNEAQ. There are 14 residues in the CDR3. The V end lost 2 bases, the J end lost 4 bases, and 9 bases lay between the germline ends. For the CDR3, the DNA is TGTGCCAGCAGCTTAATCGAGCGGAATCAGCCCCAGCATTTT. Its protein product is CASSLIERNQPQHF.

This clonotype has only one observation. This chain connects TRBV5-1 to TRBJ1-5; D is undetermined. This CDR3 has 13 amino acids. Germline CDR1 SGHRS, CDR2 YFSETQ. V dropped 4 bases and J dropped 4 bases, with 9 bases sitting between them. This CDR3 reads CASSPGANQPQHF. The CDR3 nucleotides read TGCGCCAGCAGCCCTGGAGCGAATCAGCCCCAGCATTTT.

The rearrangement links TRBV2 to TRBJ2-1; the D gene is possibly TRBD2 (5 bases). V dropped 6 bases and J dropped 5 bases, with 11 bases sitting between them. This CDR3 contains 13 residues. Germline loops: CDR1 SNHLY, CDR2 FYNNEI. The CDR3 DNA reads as TGTGCCAGCAGGGAGGAACTAAACAATGAGCAGTTCTTC. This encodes CASREELNNEQFF.

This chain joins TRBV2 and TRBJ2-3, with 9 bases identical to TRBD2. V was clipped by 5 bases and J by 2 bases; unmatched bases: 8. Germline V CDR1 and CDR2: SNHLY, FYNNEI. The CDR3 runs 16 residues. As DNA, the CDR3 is TGTGCCAGCAGTTCCAATAGCGGGGGACCCACAGATACGCAGTATTTT. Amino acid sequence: CASSSNSGGPTDTQYF.

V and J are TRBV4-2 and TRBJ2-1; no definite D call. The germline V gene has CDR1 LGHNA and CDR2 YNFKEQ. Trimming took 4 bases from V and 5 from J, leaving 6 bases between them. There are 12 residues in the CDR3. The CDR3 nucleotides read TGTGCCAGCAGCCCCCGCCACAATGAGCAGTTCTTC. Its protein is CASSPRHNEQFF.

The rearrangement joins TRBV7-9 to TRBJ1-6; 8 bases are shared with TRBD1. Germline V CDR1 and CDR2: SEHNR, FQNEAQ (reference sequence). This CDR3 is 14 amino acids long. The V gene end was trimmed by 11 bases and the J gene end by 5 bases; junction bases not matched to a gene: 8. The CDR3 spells CAGDRPWDNSPLHF. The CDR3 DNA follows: TGTGCCGGGGACAGGCCGTGGGATAATTCACCCCTCCACTTT. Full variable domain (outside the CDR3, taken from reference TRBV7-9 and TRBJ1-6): DTGVSQNPRHKITKRGQNVTFRCDPISEHNRLYWYRQTLGQGPEFLTYFQNEAQLEKSRLLSDRFSAERPKGSFSTLEIQRTEQGDSAMYLCAGDRPWDNSPLHFGNGTRLTVT.

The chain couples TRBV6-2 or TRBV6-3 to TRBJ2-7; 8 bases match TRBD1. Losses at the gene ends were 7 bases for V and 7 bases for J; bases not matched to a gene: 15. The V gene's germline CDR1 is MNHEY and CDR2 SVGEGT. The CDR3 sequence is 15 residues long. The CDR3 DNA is TGTGCCAGCACCTTTTCGGGCAGGGGGCCGGGAGAGCAGTACTTC. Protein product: CASTFSGRGPGEQYF.

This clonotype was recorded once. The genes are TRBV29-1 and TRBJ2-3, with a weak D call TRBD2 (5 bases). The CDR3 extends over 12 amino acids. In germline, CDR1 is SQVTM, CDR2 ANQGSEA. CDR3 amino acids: CTFRGSTDTQYF. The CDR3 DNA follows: TGCACCTTTCGGGGTTCCACAGATACGCAGTATTTT.

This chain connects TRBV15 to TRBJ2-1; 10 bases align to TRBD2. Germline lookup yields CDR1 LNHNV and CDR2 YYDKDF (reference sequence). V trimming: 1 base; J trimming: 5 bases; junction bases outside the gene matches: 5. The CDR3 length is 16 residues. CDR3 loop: CATSRVAGGRNNEQFF. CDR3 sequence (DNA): TGTGCCACCAGCAGAGTAGCGGGGGGACGAAACAATGAGCAGTTCTTC.

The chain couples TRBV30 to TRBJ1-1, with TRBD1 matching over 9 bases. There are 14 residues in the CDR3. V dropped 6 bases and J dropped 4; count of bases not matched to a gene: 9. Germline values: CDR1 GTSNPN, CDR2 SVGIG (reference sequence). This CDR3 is CACPGTGTGTEAFF. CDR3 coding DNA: TGTGCCTGTCCCGGGACAGGGACGGGCACTGAAGCTTTCTTT.

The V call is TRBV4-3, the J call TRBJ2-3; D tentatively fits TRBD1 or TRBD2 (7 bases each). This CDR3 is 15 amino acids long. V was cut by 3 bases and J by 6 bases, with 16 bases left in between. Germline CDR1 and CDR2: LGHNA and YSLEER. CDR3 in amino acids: CASSHEQGREDTQYF. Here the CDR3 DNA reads TGCGCCAGCAGCCACGAACAGGGGCGGGAGGATACGCAGTATTTT.

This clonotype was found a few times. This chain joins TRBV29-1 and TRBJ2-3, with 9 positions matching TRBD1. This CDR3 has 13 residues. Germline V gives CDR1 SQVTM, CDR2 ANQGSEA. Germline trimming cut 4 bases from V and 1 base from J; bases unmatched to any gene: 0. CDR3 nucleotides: TGCAGCGTTGGGACAGGGGGCACAGATACGCAGTATTTT. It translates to CSVGTGGTDTQYF.

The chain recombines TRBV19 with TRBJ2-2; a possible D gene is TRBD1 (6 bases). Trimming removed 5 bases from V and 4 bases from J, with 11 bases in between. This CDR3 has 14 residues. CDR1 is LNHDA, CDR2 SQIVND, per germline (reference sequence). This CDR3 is CASSQGLGTGELFF. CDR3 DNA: TGTGCCAGTAGTCAGGGGCTCGGCACCGGGGAGCTGTTTTTT.

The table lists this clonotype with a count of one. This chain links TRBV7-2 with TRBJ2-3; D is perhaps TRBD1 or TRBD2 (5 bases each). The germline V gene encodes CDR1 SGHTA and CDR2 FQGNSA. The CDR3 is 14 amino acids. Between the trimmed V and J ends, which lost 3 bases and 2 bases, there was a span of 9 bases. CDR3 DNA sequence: TGTGCCAGCAGCTTGGGACCCATCACAGATACGCAGTATTTT. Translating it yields CASSLGPITDTQYF.

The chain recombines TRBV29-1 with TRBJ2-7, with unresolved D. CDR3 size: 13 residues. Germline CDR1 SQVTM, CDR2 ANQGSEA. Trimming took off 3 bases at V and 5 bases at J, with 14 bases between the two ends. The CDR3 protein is CSVDWGRGNEQYF. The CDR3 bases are TGCAGCGTTGATTGGGGTCGAGGTAACGAGCAGTACTTC.

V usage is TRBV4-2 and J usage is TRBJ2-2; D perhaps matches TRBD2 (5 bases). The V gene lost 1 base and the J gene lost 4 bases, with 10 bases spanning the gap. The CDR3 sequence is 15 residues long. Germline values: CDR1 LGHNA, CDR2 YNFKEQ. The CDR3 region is CASSQGVSATGELFF. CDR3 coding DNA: TGTGCCAGCAGCCAAGGTGTTAGCGCCACCGGGGAGCTGTTTTTT.

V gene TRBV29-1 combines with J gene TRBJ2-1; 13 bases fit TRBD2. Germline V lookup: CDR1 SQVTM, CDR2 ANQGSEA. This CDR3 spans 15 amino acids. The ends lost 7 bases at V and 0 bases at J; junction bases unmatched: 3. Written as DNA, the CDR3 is TGCAGCGCCAGGACTAGCGGGGGCTCCTACAATGAGCAGTTCTTC. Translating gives CSARTSGGSYNEQFF.

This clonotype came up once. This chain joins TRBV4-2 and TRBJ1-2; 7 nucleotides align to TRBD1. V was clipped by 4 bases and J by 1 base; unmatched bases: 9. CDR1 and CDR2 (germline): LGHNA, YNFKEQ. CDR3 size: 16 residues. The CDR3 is CASSRGGQSDNYGYTF. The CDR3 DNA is TGTGCCAGCAGCCGAGGGGGACAGAGCGATAACTATGGCTACACCTTC.

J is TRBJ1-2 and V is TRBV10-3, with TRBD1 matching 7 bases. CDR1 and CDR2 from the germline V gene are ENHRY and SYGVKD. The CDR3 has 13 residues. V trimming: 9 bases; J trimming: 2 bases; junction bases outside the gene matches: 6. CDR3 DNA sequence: TGTGCCATTGGACAGGATCGGAACTATGGCTACACCTTC. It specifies CAIGQDRNYGYTF.

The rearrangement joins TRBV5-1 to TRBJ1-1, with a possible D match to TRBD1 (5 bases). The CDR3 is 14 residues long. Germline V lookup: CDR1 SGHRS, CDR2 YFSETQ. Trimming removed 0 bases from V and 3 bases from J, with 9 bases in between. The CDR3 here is CASSLADTDTEAFF. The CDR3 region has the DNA TGCGCCAGCAGCTTGGCGGACACTGACACTGAAGCTTTCTTT.

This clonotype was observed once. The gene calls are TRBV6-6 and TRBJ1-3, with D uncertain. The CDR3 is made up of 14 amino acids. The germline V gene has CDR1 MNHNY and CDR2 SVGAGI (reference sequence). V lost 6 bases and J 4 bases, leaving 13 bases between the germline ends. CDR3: CASSARLGGNTIYF. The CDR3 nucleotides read TGTGCCAGCAGCGCCCGGTTGGGGGGAAACACCATATATTTT.

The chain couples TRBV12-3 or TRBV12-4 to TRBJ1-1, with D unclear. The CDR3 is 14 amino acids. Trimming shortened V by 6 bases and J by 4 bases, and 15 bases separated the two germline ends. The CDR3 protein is CASRTRAGLTEAFF. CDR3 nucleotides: TGTGCCAGCAGGACTCGGGCAGGTCTCACTGAAGCTTTCTTT.

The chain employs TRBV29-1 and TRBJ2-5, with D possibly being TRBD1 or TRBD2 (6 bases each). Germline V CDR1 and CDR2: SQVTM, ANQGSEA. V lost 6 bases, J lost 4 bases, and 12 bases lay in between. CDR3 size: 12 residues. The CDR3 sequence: CSVEGDSETQYF. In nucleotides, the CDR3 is TGCAGCGTGGAGGGGGACTCAGAGACCCAGTACTTC.

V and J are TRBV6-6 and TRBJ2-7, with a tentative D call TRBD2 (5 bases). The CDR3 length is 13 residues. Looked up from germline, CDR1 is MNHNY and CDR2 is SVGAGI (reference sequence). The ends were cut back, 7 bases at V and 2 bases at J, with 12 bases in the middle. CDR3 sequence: CASTHTGTYEQYF. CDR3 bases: TGTGCCAGCACCCACACGGGGACCTACGAGCAGTACTTC.